This T cell receptor (beta chain) was captured in a study of cytomegalovirus exposure and HLA in healthy donors. Turning to the study itself: The roughly 120 validation repertoires and the approximately 690 first-cohort repertoires shared a platform, a later analysis reported. Study outcomes and limitations: TCR sequences were mostly rare, though some public TCRs occurred in many donors.

Generated by immunoSEQ multiplex PCR, the TCRdb table keeps only in-frame clones and is missing some. The repertoire holds some 290,000 clones, with roughly 90% as singletons. To note about this clone: The antigen is not known.

The clonotype originates from a man younger than 40 in good health and CMV-seronegative. Sequenced: PBMCs.

DNA for the CDR3: TGTGCCATCAGTGAGACCGGGACAAGCTCCTACGAGCAGTACTTC. Translation: CAISETGTSSYEQYF. J is TRBJ2-7 and V is TRBV10-3; tentative D call: TRBD1 (6 bases). CDR1 ENHRY and CDR2 SYGVKD come from the germline V gene. V lost 2 bases and J lost 0, with 11 bases in between. The CDR3 extends over 15 amino acids.